This T cell receptor beta chain originates from a study of cytomegalovirus exposure and HLA in healthy donors. The PCR used 60 Vbeta and 13 Jbeta primers. Clones were sequenced by immunoSEQ multiplex PCR, and TCRdb holds only the in-frame ones, with some missing. In the table there are around 150,000 clones, around 80% of which are singletons. V lost 6 bases and J 8 bases, leaving 7 bases between the germline ends. The length of the CDR3 is 11 residues. Germline CDR1 reads SNHLY; CDR2 reads FYNNEI. The sequence derives from a male donor in good health and CMV-seropositive. The chain combines TRBV2 with TRBJ1-4; unclear D gene. The source material was PBMCs. DNA for the CDR3: TGTGCCAGCAGGGCGGAGGAAAAACTGTTTTTT. It yields the protein CASRAEEKLFF.